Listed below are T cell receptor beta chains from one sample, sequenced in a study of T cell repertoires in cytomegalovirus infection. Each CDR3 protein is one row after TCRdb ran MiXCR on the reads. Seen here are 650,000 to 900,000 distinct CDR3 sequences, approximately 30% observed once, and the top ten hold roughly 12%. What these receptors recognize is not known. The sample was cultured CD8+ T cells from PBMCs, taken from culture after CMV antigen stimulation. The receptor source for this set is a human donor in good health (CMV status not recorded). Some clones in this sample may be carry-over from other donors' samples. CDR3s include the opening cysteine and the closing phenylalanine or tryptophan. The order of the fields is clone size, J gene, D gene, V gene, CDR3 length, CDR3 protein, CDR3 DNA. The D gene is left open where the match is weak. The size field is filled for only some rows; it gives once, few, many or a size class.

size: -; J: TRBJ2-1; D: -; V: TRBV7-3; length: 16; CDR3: CASSLAGTQTYNEQFF; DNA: TGTGCCAGCAGCTTAGCCGGGACTCAAACCTACAATGAGCAGTTCTTC
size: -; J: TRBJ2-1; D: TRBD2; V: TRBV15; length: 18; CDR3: CATLGKRGGLETYNEQFF; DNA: TGTGCCACCCTGGGCAAGCGGGGGGGCCTGGAGACCTACAATGAGCAGTTCTTC
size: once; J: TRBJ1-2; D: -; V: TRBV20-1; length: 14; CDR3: CSASYREDFYGYTF; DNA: TGCAGTGCTAGTTACAGGGAGGATTTCTATGGCTACACCTTC
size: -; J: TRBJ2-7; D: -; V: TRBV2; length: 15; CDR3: CASRHRDKSSYEQYF; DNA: TGTGCCAGCAGGCACCGGGACAAAAGCTCCTACGAGCAGTACTTC
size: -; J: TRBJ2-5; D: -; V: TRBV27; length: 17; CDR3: CASSFFPPTPDRETQYF; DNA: TGTGCCAGCAGTTTCTTCCCCCCCACTCCCGACCGAGAGACCCAGTACTTC
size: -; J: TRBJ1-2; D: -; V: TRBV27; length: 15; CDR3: CASSLSIQSGYGYTF; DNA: TGTGCCAGCAGTTTATCGATCCAGTCAGGCTATGGCTACACCTTC
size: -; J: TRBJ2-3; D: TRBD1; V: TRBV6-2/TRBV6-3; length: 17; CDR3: CASIPFPGQGDTDTQYF; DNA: TGTGCCAGCATCCCCTTCCCCGGGCAGGGGGACACAGATACGCAGTATTTT
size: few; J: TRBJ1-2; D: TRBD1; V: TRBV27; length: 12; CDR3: CASWDSIYGYTF; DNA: TGTGCCAGCTGGGACAGCATTTATGGCTACACCTTC
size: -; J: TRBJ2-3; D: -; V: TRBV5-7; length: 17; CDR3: CASSTAAGCFSTDTQYF; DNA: TGTGCCAGCAGCACGGCAGCAGGGTGCTTTAGCACAGATACGCAGTATTTT
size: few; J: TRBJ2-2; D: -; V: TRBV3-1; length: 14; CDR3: CASSRDLTTGELFF; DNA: TGTGCCAGCAGCCGGGACCTGACGACCGGGGAGCTGTTTTTT
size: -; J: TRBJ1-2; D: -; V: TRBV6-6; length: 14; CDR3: CASSPGQGYYGYTF; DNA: TGTGCCAGCTCACCTGGGCAGGGCTACTATGGCTACACCTTC
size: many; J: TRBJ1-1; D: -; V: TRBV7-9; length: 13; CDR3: CASSSGPQPAAFF; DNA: TGTGCCAGCAGCTCGGGACCACAGCCGGCGGCTTTCTTT
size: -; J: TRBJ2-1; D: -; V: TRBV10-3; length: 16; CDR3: CAISGSGSEVHNEQFF; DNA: TGTGCCATCAGTGGTTCCGGGAGCGAGGTCCACAATGAGCAGTTCTTC
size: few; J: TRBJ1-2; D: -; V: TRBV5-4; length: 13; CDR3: CASSSEDNYGYTF; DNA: TGTGCCAGCAGCTCAGAAGATAACTATGGCTACACCTTC
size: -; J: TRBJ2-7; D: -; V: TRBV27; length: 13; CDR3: CASSFISPYEQYF; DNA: TGTGCCAGCAGTTTCATAAGCCCCTACGAGCAGTACTTC
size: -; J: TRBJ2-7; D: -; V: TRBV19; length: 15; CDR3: CASSTWDDGSYEQYF; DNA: TGTGCCAGTAGTACCTGGGATGATGGCTCCTACGAGCAGTACTTC
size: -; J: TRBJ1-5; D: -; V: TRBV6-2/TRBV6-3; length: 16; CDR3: CASSYDLGSGNQPQHF; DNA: TGTGCCAGCAGTTACGATTTAGGGTCGGGCAATCAGCCCCAGCATTTT
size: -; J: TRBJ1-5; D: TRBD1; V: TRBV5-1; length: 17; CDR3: CASSLGARQGRNQPQHF; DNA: TGCGCCAGCAGCTTGGGGGCCCGACAGGGGAGGAATCAGCCCCAGCATTTT
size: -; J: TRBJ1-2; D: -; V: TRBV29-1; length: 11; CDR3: CSVDLGYRYTF; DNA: TGCAGCGTTGATCTGGGTTATCGCTACACCTTC
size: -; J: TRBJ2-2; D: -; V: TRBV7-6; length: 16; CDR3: CASSLRAGDNTGELFF; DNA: TGTGCTAGCAGCTTAAGGGCAGGGGATAACACCGGGGAGCTGTTTTTT
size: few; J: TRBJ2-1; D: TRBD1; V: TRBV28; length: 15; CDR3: CASSLRDRGHNEQFF; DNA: TGTGCCAGCAGTCTCCGGGACAGGGGCCACAATGAGCAGTTCTTC
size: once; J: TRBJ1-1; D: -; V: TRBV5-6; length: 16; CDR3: CASSLEGGPLNTEAFF; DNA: TGTGCCAGCAGCTTGGAGGGCGGGCCCTTGAACACTGAAGCTTTCTTT
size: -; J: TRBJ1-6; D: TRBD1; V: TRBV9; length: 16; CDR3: CASSRPDRVYNSPLHF; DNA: TGTGCCAGCAGCAGACCCGACAGGGTCTATAATTCACCCCTCCACTTT
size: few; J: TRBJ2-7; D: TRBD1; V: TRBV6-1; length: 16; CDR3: CASSTGTGLSSYEQYF; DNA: TGTGCCAGCAGTACCGGGACAGGACTTAGCTCCTACGAGCAGTACTTC
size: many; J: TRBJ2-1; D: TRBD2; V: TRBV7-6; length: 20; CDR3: CASSFPREGLGIGTRNEQFF; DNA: TGTGCCAGCAGCTTCCCCCGGGAGGGGTTAGGAATTGGTACACGCAATGAGCAGTTCTTC
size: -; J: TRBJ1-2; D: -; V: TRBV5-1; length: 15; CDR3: CASSDSLDSDYGYTF; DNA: TGCGCCAGCAGTGACAGCCTCGACAGTGACTATGGCTACACCTTC
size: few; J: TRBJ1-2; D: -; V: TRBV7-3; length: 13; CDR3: CASSPEPAYGYTF; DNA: TGTGCCAGCAGCCCGGAGCCCGCCTATGGCTACACCTTC
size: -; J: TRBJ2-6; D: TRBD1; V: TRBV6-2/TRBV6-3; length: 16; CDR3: CASNWDSLSGANVLTF; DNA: TGTGCCAGTAACTGGGACAGCCTCTCTGGGGCCAACGTCCTGACTTTC
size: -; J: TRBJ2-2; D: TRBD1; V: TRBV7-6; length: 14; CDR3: CASRDRGITGELFF; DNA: TGTGCCAGCCGGGACAGGGGTATAACCGGGGAGCTGTTTTTT
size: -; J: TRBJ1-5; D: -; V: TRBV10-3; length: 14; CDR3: CAIKALGSNQPQHF; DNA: TGTGCCATCAAGGCGCTAGGTAGCAATCAGCCCCAGCATTTT
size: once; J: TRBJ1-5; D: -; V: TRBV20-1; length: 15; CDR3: CSARGFQGSNQPQHF; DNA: TGCAGTGCTAGAGGCTTTCAGGGGAGCAATCAGCCCCAGCATTTT
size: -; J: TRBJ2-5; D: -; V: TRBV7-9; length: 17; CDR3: CASSLGSGTTPWETQYF; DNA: TGTGCCAGCAGCTTAGGGAGTGGTACGACCCCTTGGGAGACCCAGTACTTC